This T cell receptor beta chain was identified in a study of T cell repertoires in cytomegalovirus infection. Background on the study: CMV infection plus the matching HLA type was flagged by public TCR beta signatures.

V lost 4 bases, J lost 0 bases, and 9 bases lay in between. CDR1 is GTSNPN and CDR2 is SVGIG in the germline V gene (reference sequence). The CDR3 is 13 residues long. MiXCR was run by TCRdb on the reads, yielding one entry per CDR3 protein. Seen here are 510,000 or so distinct CDR3 sequences, more than 25% observed once, and the top ten hold less than 15%. J is TRBJ1-1 and V is TRBV30; D is unresolved. Sequenced sample: PBMCs. The origin of this receptor is a human donor in good health (CMV status not recorded). Some clones in this sample may be carry-over from other donors' samples. The CDR3 DNA sequence: TGTGCCTGGAACACTGGATTGAACACTGAAGCTTTCTTT. Protein: CAWNTGLNTEAFF.